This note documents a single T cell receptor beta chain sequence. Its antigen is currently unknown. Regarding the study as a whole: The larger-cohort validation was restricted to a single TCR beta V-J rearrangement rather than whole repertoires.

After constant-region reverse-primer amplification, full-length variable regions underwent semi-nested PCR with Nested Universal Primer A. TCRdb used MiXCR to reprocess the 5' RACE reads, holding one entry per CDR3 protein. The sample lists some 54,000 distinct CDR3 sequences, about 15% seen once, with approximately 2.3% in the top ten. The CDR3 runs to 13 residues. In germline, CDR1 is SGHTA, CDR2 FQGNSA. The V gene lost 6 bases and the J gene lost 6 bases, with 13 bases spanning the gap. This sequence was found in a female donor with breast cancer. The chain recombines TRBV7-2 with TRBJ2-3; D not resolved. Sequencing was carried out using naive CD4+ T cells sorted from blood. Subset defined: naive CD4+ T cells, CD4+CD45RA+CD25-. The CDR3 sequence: CASSESPGDTQYF. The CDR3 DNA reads TGTGCCAGCAGTGAATCCCCCGGTGATACGCAGTATTTT.